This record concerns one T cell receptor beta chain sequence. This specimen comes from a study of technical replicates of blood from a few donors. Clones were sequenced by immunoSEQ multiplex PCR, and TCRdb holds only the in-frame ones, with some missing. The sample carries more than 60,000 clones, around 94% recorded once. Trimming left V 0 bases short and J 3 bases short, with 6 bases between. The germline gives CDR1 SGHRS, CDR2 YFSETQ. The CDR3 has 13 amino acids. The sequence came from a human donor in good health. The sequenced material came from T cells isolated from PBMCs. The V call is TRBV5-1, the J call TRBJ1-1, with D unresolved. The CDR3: CASSLATDTEAFF. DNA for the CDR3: TGCGCCAGCAGCTTGGCCACGGACACTGAAGCTTTCTTT.